These 5 T cell receptor beta chains were sequenced from one sample in a study of shared clonotypes between healthy human individuals (dated by TCRdb to 2019 to 2021). For the CD8 naive samples, CD45RO-negative cells were positively selected for CCR7, yielding a CD45RA+CCR7+ population from which TemRA cells were excluded. The library relied on the immunoSEQ multiplex PCR assay. This is the immuneACCESS table as TCRdb keeps it, with only in-frame sequences that have V and J called. A part of the clones is gone; compared with another copy, unresolved V genes explain less than half, and the rest is unexplained. The sample table records over 2,000,000 clones; around 93% of these occur just once. Clones ranked in the top ten supply more than 1.5% of the sample. The specimen sequenced was naive CD8+ T cells from PBMCs. Taken with the paper, the label for cell subset or site translates to: CD45RA+CCR7+. These receptors came from a man aged 18 to 29 in good health. Some clones in this sample may be carry-over from other donors' samples.

V usage is TRBV5-1 and J usage is TRBJ2-7; 9 bases align to TRBD1. Germline assignment: CDR1 SGHRS and CDR2 YFSETQ. The V segment lost 4 bases and the J segment 4 bases; nucleotides outside the gene matches: 12. The CDR3 is 16 amino acids. The CDR3 sequence is CASSGEGGTGRYEQYF. In DNA, the CDR3 is TGCGCCAGCAGCGGGGAGGGCGGGACAGGGAGATACGAGCAGTACTTC. The full variable domain, rest sourced from reference TRBV5-1 and TRBJ2-7, is KAGVTQTPRYLIKTRGQQVTLSCSPISGHRSVSWYQQTPGQGLQFLFEYFSETQRNKGNFPGRFSGRQFSNSRSEMNVSTLELGDSALYLCASSGEGGTGRYEQYFGPGTRLTVT.

The CDR3 loop reads CAISDPGRLDTEAFF. CDR3 DNA sequence: TGTGCCATCAGTGATCCAGGAAGATTGGACACTGAAGCTTTCTTT. The V call is TRBV10-3, the J call TRBJ1-1; D remains ambiguous. The CDR3 runs to 15 residues. CDR1 is ENHRY, CDR2 SYGVKD, per germline. Trimming removed 3 bases at V and 3 bases at J, with 14 bases between.

Regarding this clone: It is unclear where the CDR3 begins or ends on the DNA, so no DNA is shown, and the CDR3 is as TCRdb lists it. This chain connects TRBV9 to TRBJ2-7; the table's D call TRBD2 went unverified against the DNA. The V gene's germline CDR1 is SGDLS and CDR2 YYNGEE. Termini included, the CDR3 measures 13 amino acids. The CDR3 spells CASSVAGGNLVEF.

CDR3: CASSDPSGSSHGELFF. DNA of the CDR3: TGTGCCAGCAGTGACCCTAGCGGGAGTTCCCACGGGGAGCTGTTTTTT. V and J are TRBV2 and TRBJ2-2, with 10 bases fitting TRBD2. CDR1 SNHLY and CDR2 FYNNEI come from the germline V gene. V lost 3 bases to trimming and J lost 7 bases; unmatched junction nucleotides: 8. CDR3 length: 16 residues.

The chain joins TRBV19 to TRBJ2-2; 7 nucleotides align to TRBD2. The trim removed 5 bases at V and 4 bases at J, leaving 10 bases unmatched. CDR3 length: 16 amino acids. Germline values: CDR1 LNHDA, CDR2 SQIVND (reference sequence). The CDR3 DNA reads TGTGCCAGTAGTGCCCGGCGGGAGCACGGCACCGGGGAGCTGTTTTTT. Encoded protein: CASSARREHGTGELFF.